What follows are 4 T cell receptor beta chains derived from one specimen sequenced in a study of T cell changes during pregnancy in multiple sclerosis. Data came from immunoSEQ multiplex PCR; TCRdb stores just in-frame clones and leaves some out. The table has around 57,000 clones, around 94% seen once; the top ten hold 0.25%. The material was CD4+ T cells from peripheral blood mononuclear cells, obtained in the third trimester of pregnancy. All receptors come from a female donor with multiple sclerosis, enrolled in a pregnancy study.

V gene TRBV30 combines with J gene TRBJ1-1; D is possibly TRBD1 (5 bases). The CDR3 spans 13 residues. The germline gives CDR1 GTSNPN, CDR2 SVGIG (reference sequence). V lost 2 bases and J lost 0, with 7 bases in between. The CDR3 DNA sequence: TGTGCCTGGAGTCGACAGCTGAACACTGAAGCTTTCTTT. Its translation is CAWSRQLNTEAFF.

This clone was found a few times. This chain connects TRBV29-1 to TRBJ1-1; D not resolved. V dropped 6 bases and J dropped 0 bases, with 17 bases sitting between them. The CDR3 has 15 amino acids. CDR1 is SQVTM, CDR2 ANQGSEA, per germline. The chain's CDR3 is CSVSAPPTVNTEAFF. CDR3 coding DNA: TGCAGCGTCTCCGCCCCCCCTACAGTGAACACTGAAGCTTTCTTT.

The chain combines TRBV6-1 with TRBJ1-3; tentatively, D is TRBD1 (5 bases). Trimming took off 4 bases at V and 7 bases at J, with 11 bases between the two ends. Germline V gene sequence: CDR1 MNHNS, CDR2 SASEGT. CDR3 size: 13 residues. CDR3 region: CASSAGGTNTIYF. The CDR3, as DNA: TGTGCCAGCAGTGCGGGAGGGACGAACACCATATATTTT.

J is TRBJ2-2 and V is TRBV6-4; a possible D gene is TRBD2 (7 bases). This CDR3 is 14 amino acids long. V lost 6 bases to trimming and J lost 0 bases, with 8 bases between them. Germline values: CDR1 MRHNA, CDR2 SNTAGT. CDR3 sequence (DNA): TGTGCCAGCAGGGGGGGGCCGAACACCGGGGAGCTGTTTTTT. Translation: CASRGGPNTGELFF.